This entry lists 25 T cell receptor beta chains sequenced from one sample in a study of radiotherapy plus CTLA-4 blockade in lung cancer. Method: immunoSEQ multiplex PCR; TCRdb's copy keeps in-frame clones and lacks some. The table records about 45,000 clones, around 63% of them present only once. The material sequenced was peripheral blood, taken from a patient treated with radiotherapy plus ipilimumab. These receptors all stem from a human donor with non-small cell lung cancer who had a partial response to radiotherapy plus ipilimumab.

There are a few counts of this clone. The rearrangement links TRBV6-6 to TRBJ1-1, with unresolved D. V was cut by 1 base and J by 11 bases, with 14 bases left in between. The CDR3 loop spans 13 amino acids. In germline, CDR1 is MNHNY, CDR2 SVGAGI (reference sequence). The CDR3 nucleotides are TGTGCCAGCAGTTACTTGGGCCGTCGGGAGGCTTTCTTT. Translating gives CASSYLGRREAFF.

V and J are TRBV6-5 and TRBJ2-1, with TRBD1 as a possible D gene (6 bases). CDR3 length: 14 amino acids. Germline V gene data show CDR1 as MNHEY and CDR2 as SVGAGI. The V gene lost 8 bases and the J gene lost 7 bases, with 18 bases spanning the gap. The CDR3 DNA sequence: TGTGCCAGCCGAATGTCGACAGGTGTGAATGAGCAGTTCTTC. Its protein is CASRMSTGVNEQFF.

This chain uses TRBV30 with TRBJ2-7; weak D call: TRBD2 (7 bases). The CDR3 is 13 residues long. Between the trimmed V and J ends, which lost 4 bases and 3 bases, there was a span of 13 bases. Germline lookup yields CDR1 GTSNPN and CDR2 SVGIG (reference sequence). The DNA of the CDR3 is TGTGCCTGGACACAGGGAGGGCTCTACGAGCAGTACTTC. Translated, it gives CAWTQGGLYEQYF.

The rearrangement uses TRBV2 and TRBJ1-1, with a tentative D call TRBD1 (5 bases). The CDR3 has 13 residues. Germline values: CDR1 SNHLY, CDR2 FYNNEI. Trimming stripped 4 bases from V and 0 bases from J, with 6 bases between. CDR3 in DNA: TGTGCCAGCAGTGGGGGGGTGAACACTGAAGCTTTCTTT. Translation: CASSGGVNTEAFF. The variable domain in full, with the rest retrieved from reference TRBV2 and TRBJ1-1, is EPEVTQTPSHQVTQMGQEVILRCVPISNHLYFYWYRQILGQKVEFLVSFYNNEISEKSEIFDDQFSVERPDGSNFTLKIRSTKLEDSAMYFCASSGGVNTEAFFGQGTRLTVV.

This CDR3 reads CASSQRETSGREFF. In DNA form, the CDR3 reads TGTGCCAGCAGCCAGAGAGAAACTAGCGGGAGGGAGTTCTTC. The J gene is TRBJ2-1, the V gene TRBV14; TRBD2 aligns across 13 bases. The germline CDR1 and CDR2 sequences are SGHDN and FVKESK. CDR3 length: 14 amino acids. The trim removed 3 bases at V and 14 bases at J, leaving 7 bases unmatched.

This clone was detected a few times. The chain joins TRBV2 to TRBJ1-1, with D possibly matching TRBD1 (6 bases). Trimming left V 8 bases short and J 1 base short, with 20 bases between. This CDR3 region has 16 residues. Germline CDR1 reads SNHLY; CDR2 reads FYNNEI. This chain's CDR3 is CASHSSDRFANTEAFF. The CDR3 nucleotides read TGTGCCAGCCATTCGTCCGACAGGTTCGCGAACACTGAAGCTTTCTTT.

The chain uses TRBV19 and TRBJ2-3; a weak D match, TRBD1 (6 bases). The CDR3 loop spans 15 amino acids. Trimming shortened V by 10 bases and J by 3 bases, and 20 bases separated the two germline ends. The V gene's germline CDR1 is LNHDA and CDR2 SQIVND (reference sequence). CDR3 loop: CATRRRAGETDTQYF. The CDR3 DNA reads TGTGCCACCCGCCGTCGTGCAGGGGAGACAGATACGCAGTATTTT.

The CDR3 protein is CASSVPGQGMNEQFF. The CDR3 nucleotides read TGCGCCAGCAGCGTACCGGGACAGGGGATGAATGAGCAGTTCTTC. The chain uses TRBV10-1 and TRBJ2-1; 10 positions agree with TRBD1. This CDR3 has 15 amino acids. Looked up from germline, CDR1 is WNHNN and CDR2 is SYGVQD (reference sequence). Unmatched junction bases numbered 9, after V lost 6 bases and J lost 7 bases.

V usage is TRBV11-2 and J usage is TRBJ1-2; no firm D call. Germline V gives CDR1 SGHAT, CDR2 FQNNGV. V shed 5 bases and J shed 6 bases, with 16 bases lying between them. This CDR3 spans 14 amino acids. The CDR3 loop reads CASSLQGDGHGYTF. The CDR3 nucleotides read TGTGCCAGCAGCCTTCAAGGAGATGGTCATGGCTACACCTTC.

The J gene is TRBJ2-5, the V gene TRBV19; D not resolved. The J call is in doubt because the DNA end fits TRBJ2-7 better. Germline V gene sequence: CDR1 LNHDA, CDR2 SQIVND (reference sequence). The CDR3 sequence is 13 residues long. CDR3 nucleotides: TGTGCCAGTAGTATTACCCTTTTCCACGAGCAGTACTTC. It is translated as CASSITLFHEQYF.

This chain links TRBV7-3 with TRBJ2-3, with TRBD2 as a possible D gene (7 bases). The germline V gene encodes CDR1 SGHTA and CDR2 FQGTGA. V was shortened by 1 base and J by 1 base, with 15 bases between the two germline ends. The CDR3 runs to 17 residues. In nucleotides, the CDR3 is TGTGCCAGCAGCTTAAAGGCCCTAGGGGGGGGCACAGATACGCAGTATTTT. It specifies CASSLKALGGGTDTQYF.

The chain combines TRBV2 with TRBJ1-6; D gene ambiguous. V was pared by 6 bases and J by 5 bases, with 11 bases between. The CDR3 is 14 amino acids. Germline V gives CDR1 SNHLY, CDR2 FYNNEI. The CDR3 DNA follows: TGTGCCAGCAGGGGCAGGTTCGATAATTCACCCCTCCACTTT. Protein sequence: CASRGRFDNSPLHF.

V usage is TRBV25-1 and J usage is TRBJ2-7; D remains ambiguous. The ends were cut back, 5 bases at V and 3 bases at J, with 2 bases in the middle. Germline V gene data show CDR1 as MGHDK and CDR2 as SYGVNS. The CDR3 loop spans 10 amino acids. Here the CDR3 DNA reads TGTGCCAGCAGTCTCTACGAGCAGTACTTC. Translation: CASSLYEQYF.

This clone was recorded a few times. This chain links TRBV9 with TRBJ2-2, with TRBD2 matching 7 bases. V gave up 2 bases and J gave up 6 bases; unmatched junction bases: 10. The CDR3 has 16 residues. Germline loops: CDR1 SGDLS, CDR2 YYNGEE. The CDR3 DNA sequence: TGTGCCAGCAGCGTTCGAGCGGGGCGGGCTTCCGGGGAGCTGTTTTTT. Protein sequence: CASSVRAGRASGELFF.

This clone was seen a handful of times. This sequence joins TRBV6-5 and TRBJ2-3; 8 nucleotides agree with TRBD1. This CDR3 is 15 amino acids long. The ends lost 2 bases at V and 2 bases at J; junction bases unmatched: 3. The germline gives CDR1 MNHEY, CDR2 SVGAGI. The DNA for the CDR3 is TGTGCCAGCAGTTACACGGGACAGGACACAGATACGCAGTATTTT. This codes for CASSYTGQDTDTQYF.

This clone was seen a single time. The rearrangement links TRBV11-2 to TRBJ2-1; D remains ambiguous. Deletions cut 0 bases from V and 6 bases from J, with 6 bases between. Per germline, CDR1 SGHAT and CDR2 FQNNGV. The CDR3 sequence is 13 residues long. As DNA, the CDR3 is TGTGCCAGCAGCTTAGAAGCTCTCAATGAGCAGTTCTTC. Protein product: CASSLEALNEQFF.

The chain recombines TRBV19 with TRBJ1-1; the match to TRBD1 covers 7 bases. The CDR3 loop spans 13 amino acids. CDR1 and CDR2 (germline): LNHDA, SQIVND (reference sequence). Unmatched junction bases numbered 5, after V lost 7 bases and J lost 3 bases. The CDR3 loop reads CASNQDRDTEAFF. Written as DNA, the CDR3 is TGTGCCAGTAACCAAGACAGGGACACTGAAGCTTTCTTT.

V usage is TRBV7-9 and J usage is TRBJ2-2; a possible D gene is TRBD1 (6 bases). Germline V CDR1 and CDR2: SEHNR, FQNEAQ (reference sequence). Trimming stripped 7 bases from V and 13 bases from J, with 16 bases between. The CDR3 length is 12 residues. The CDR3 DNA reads TGTGCCAGCAATGAACAGGGAGATTTGCTGTTTTTT. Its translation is CASNEQGDLLFF.

The CDR3 reads CASSPRLAGGDNEQFF. The CDR3 DNA reads as TGCGCCAGCAGTCCTAGACTAGCGGGGGGGGACAATGAGCAGTTCTTC. This rearrangement joins TRBV4-1 to TRBJ2-1, with 14 bases lining up with TRBD2. V trimming: 6 bases; J trimming: 5 bases; junction bases outside the gene matches: 6. The CDR3 runs 16 residues. CDR1 and CDR2 (germline): MGHRA, YSYEKL.

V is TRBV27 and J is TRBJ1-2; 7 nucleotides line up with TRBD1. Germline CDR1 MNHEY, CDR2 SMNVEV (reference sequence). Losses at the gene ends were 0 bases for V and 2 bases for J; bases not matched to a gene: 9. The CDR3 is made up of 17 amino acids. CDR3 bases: TGTGCCAGCAGTTTATCAGTGACAGGGAGTCTGAACTATGGCTACACCTTC. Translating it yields CASSLSVTGSLNYGYTF.

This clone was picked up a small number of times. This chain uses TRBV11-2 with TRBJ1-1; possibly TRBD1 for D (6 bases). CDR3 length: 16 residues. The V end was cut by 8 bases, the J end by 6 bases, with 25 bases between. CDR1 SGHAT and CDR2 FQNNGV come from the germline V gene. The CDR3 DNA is TGTGCCAGCCGACTAAATTACAGGGTCTGGGGCGCTGAAGCTTTCTTT. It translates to CASRLNYRVWGAEAFF.

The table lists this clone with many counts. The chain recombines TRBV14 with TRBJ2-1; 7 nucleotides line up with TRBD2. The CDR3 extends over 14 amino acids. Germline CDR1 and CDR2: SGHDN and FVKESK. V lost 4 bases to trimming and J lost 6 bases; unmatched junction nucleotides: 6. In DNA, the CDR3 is TGTGCCAGCAGCCTCCCGGGACTACGCAATGAGCAGTTCTTC. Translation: CASSLPGLRNEQFF.

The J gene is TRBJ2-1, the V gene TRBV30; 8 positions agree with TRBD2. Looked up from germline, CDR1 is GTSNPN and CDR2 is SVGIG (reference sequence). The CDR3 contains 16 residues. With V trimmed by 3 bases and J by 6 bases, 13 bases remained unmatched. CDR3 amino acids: CAWRASSGGVINEQFF. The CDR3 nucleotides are TGTGCCTGGAGGGCGAGCAGCGGGGGAGTAATCAATGAGCAGTTCTTC.

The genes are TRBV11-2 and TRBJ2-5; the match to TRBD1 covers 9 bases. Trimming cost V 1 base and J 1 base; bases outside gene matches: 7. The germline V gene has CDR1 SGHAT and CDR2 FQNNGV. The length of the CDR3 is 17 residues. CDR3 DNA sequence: TGTGCCAGCAGCTTAGGGGGCGGGACAGGGCTCCAAGAGACCCAGTACTTC. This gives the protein CASSLGGGTGLQETQYF.

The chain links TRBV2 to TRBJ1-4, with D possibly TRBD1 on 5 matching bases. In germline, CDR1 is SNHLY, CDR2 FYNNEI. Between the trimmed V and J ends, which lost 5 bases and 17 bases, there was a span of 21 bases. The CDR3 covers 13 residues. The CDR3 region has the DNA TGTGCCAGCAGTACCCCGACCCGGCGGGGGAATTTTTTT. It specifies CASSTPTRRGNFF. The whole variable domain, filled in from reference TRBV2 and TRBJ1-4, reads EPEVTQTPSHQVTQMGQEVILRCVPISNHLYFYWYRQILGQKVEFLVSFYNNEISEKSEIFDDQFSVERPDGSNFTLKIRSTKLEDSAMYFCASSTPTRRGNFFGSGTQLSVL.